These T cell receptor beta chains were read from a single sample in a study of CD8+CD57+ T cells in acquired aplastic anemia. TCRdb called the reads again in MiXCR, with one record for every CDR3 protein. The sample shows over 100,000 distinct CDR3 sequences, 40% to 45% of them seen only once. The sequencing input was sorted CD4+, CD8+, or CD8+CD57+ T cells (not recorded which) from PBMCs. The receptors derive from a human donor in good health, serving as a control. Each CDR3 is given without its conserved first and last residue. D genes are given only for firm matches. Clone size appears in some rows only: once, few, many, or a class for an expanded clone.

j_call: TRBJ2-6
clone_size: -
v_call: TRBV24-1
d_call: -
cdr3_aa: ATSGDNVLT

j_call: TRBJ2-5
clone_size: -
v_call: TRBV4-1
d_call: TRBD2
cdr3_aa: ASSQGISGGALGETQY

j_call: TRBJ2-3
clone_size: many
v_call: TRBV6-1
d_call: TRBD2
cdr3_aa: ASSVSAGNTDTQY

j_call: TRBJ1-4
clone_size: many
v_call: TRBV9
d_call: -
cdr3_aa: ASSVRGLEGKLF

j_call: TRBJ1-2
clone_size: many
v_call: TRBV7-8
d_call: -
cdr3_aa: ASSLGSRAVYGYT

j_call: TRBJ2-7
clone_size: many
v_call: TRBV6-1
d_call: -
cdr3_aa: ANPVGGAKQY

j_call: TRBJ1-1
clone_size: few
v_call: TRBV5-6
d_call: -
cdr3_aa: ASSLTGTGTEAF

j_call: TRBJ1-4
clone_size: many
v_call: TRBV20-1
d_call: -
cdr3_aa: SARDLLGAGEKLF

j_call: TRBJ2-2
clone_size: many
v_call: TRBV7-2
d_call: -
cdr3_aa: ASSLAVGSGTGELF

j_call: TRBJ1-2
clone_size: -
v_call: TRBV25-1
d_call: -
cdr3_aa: ACSATSEGRGYT

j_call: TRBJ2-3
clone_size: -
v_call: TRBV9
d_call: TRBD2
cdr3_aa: ASNPGLATDTQY

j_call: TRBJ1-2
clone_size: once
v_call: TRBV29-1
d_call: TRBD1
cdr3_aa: SVERRQGNYT

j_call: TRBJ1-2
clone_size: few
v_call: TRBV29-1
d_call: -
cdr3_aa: SVEDLAGSP

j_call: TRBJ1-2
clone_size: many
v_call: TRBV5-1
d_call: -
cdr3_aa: ASSLGQGVFGYT

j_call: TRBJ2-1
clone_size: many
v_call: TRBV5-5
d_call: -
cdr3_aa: ASSLDSSSSYNEQF